Each of the 27 T cell receptor beta chains below was sequenced from the same sample in a study of identical twins. TCRdb re-called the 5' RACE reads through MiXCR, storing one row per CDR3 protein. The sample yields 350,000 to 600,000 distinct CDR3 sequences, 12% to 15% seen once. This sample also appeared in a second study, on yellow fever vaccine responses in identical twins.

Specimen: CD4+ T cells sorted from blood. The receptors stem from a woman in her late teens or twenties in good health.

The chain has TRBV15 and TRBJ1-6; a possible D gene is TRBD1 (6 bases). The germline V gene encodes CDR1 LNHNV and CDR2 YYDKDF (reference sequence). This CDR3 has 16 residues. V lost 8 bases, J lost 5 bases, and 19 bases lay in between. In nucleotides, the CDR3 is TGTGCCACCCAGCTCCGGGGGCTTGCGGATAATTCACCCCTCCACTTT. This encodes CATQLRGLADNSPLHF.

This clonotype was detected only a few times. The chain links TRBV7-2 to TRBJ2-1; TRBD1 aligns across 12 bases. Trimming took 3 bases from V and 9 from J; bases not matched to a gene: 9. Germline CDR1 is SGHTA and CDR2 is FQGNSA. This CDR3 region has 16 residues. Here the CDR3 reads CASSFRVGQGAGEQFF. CDR3 in DNA: TGTGCCAGCAGCTTTAGGGTGGGACAGGGGGCGGGTGAGCAGTTCTTC.

The table lists this clonotype with a few counts. The genes are TRBV5-1 and TRBJ1-2, with 12 bases fitting TRBD1. Germline assignment: CDR1 SGHRS and CDR2 YFSETQ. V trimming: 4 bases; J trimming: 5 bases; junction bases outside the gene matches: 9. The CDR3 has 16 residues. The CDR3: CASSPGQGAPGYGYTF. The DNA of the CDR3 is TGCGCCAGCAGCCCGGGACAGGGGGCGCCCGGGTATGGCTACACCTTC.

This clonotype appeared a few times. The chain has TRBV10-3 and TRBJ2-3; 10 positions match TRBD2. Trimming at V came to 4 bases and at J to 1 base, leaving 2 bases not matched to a gene. Germline V CDR1 and CDR2: ENHRY, SYGVKD. This CDR3 comprises 15 residues. The CDR3 loop reads CAISATSGGTDTQYF. Here the CDR3 DNA reads TGTGCCATCAGTGCTACTAGCGGGGGCACAGATACGCAGTATTTT.

The J gene is TRBJ2-7, the V gene TRBV4-2; 9 bases are shared with TRBD2. Germline trimming cut 1 base from V and 3 bases from J; bases unmatched to any gene: 4. CDR3 length equals 15 residues. Germline loops: CDR1 LGHNA, CDR2 YNFKEQ. Here the CDR3 DNA reads TGTGCCAGCAGCCAAGCCCTAGCGGGACACTACGAGCAGTACTTC. Translation gives CASSQALAGHYEQYF.

The chain links TRBV27 to TRBJ1-1; D unresolved. Trimming took off 0 bases at V and 0 bases at J, with 8 bases between the two ends. This CDR3 comprises 15 residues. Per the germline V gene, CDR1 is MNHEY and CDR2 is SMNVEV (reference sequence). This CDR3 is CASSLSYFMNTEAFF. The CDR3 DNA reads as TGTGCCAGCAGTTTATCGTACTTCATGAACACTGAAGCTTTCTTT.

The chain joins TRBV20-1 to TRBJ2-7; D is unclear. The V and J ends lost 4 bases and 3 bases respectively, with 19 bases between them. This CDR3 comprises 15 residues. Germline assignment: CDR1 DFQATT and CDR2 SNEGSKA (reference sequence). CDR3 DNA sequence: TGCAGTGCTACCTTTCCCAGAGCTAGAAGCTACGAGCAGTACTTC. This codes for CSATFPRARSYEQYF.

This clonotype was picked up a small number of times. The chain is built from TRBV12-3 or TRBV12-4 and TRBJ2-7, with 7 nucleotides matching TRBD1. CDR3 length: 14 residues. With 5 bases clipped from V and 2 bases from J, the junction kept 6 bases outside the gene matches. CDR3 amino acids: CASSPRQGTYEQYF. The CDR3 DNA is TGTGCCAGCAGTCCTCGACAGGGAACCTACGAGCAGTACTTC.

At least ten counts were recorded for this clonotype. Written as DNA, the CDR3 is TGCGCCAGCAGCGAAGGGACGTCGACAGTCTACGAGCAGTACTTC. As protein: CASSEGTSTVYEQYF. The genes are TRBV5-1 and TRBJ2-7; tentatively, D is TRBD1 or TRBD2 (5 bases each). Trimming left V 4 bases short and J 3 bases short, with 17 bases between. The CDR3 totals 15 residues. Germline lookup yields CDR1 SGHRS and CDR2 YFSETQ.

This chain uses TRBV12-3 or TRBV12-4 with TRBJ1-5; D may be TRBD1 (5 bases). The CDR3 is made up of 17 amino acids. Between the trimmed V and J ends, which lost 0 bases and 0 bases, there was a span of 12 bases. The CDR3 region has the DNA TGTGCCAGCAGTTTAGCGGCCAAGGGGTTTAGCAATCAGCCCCAGCATTTT. It encodes CASSLAAKGFSNQPQHF.

A few counts support this clonotype. This chain links TRBV14 with TRBJ2-7, with TRBD2 matching 7 bases. Germline V gives CDR1 SGHDN, CDR2 FVKESK. The CDR3 spans 14 residues. Trimming removed 2 bases from V and 4 bases from J; junction bases left unmatched: 5. CDR3 nucleotides: TGTGCCAGCAGCCAAACTAGCGCTCGGTACGAGCAGTACTTC. Protein: CASSQTSARYEQYF. Supplemented by reference TRBV14 and TRBJ2-7, the full variable domain reads EAGVTQFPSHSVIEKGQTVTLRCDPISGHDNLYWYRRVMGKEIKFLLHFVKESKQDESGMPNNRFLAERTGGTYSTLKVQPAELEDSGVYFCASSQTSARYEQYFGPGTRLTVT.

The rearrangement joins TRBV7-3 to TRBJ1-5; D remains ambiguous. Germline CDR1 reads SGHTA; CDR2 reads FQGTGA. The CDR3 spans 13 residues. V was clipped by 4 bases and J by 4 bases, with 8 bases between them. The CDR3 spells CASSSTANQPQHF. In nucleotides, the CDR3 is TGTGCCAGCAGCTCGACGGCTAATCAGCCCCAGCATTTT.

The chain combines TRBV12-3 or TRBV12-4 with TRBJ1-1; weak D call: TRBD1 (6 bases). V was shortened by 7 bases and J by 0 bases, with 15 bases between the two germline ends. The CDR3 has 15 amino acids. The CDR3 bases are TGTGCCAGCAATAGCCGGGGGCTAGTGAACACTGAAGCTTTCTTT. It specifies CASNSRGLVNTEAFF.

This clonotype came up a few times. The chain carries TRBV6-1 and TRBJ1-2; D is ambiguous. V gave up 4 bases and J gave up 2 bases, with 14 bases separating them. This CDR3 is built from 15 residues. The germline V gene encodes CDR1 MNHNS and CDR2 SASEGT. The CDR3 loop is CASSGGRDFNYGYTF. DNA of the CDR3: TGTGCCAGCAGTGGGGGTCGGGATTTCAACTATGGCTACACCTTC.

V is TRBV29-1 and J is TRBJ2-7; TRBD1 aligns across 10 bases. The CDR3 length is 14 residues. Unmatched junction bases numbered 5, after V lost 1 base and J lost 5 bases. Germline CDR1 and CDR2: SQVTM and ANQGSEA. CDR3: CSVEVGTGVNEQYF. The CDR3 nucleotides read TGCAGCGTTGAAGTAGGGACAGGGGTGAACGAGCAGTACTTC.

The V and J genes are TRBV6-2 or TRBV6-3 and TRBJ2-7; TRBD1 is a possible D gene (6 bases). This CDR3 region has 13 residues. V shed 7 bases and J shed 3 bases, with 13 bases lying between them. Germline CDR1 MNHEY, CDR2 SVGEGT. DNA for the CDR3: TGTGCCAGCACCAGAGGGGGATTCTACGAGCAGTACTTC. This sequence encodes CASTRGGFYEQYF.

The sample holds many counts of this clonotype. The gene calls are TRBV20-1 and TRBJ1-6; D may be TRBD1 (5 bases). Germline lookup yields CDR1 DFQATT and CDR2 SNEGSKA (reference sequence). The CDR3 loop spans 15 amino acids. V dropped 0 bases and J dropped 5 bases, with 11 bases sitting between them. In DNA, the CDR3 is TGCAGTGCTAGAGAGGCATCGGGACATAATTCACCCCTCCACTTT. Translation: CSAREASGHNSPLHF.

In its sample, this clonotype was seen many times. The V call is TRBV29-1, the J call TRBJ2-1; TRBD2 matches at 9 bases. J lost 6 bases, V lost 5 bases, and 5 bases had no gene match. Germline V CDR1 and CDR2: SQVTM, ANQGSEA. The CDR3 runs to 13 residues. Here the CDR3 reads CSVPLAGINEQFF. CDR3 nucleotides: TGCAGCGTTCCACTAGCGGGTATCAATGAGCAGTTCTTC.

This clonotype has a handful of counts. This chain links TRBV29-1 with TRBJ2-1; TRBD2 aligns across 16 bases. From germline, CDR1 is SQVTM and CDR2 ANQGSEA. The V segment lost 3 bases and the J segment 15 bases; nucleotides outside the gene matches: 5. The CDR3 consists of 13 residues. The CDR3 DNA reads as TGCAGCGTTGATGGGACTAGCGGGGGGGGTCGGTTCTTC. Encoded protein: CSVDGTSGGGRFF.

This clonotype was counted a few times. The V gene is TRBV11-2, the J gene TRBJ2-5; perhaps TRBD2 as D (6 bases). This CDR3 is built from 15 residues. The V end was cut by 2 bases, the J end by 2 bases, with 12 bases between. Germline CDR1 SGHAT, CDR2 FQNNGV. The CDR3 DNA sequence: TGTGCCAGCAGCTTATCGTGGAGGGAACAAGAGACCCAGTACTTC. The encoded protein is CASSLSWREQETQYF.

This clonotype showed up just a few times. J is TRBJ2-3 and V is TRBV5-1; 8 bases map to TRBD1. V was clipped by 0 bases and J by 1 base; unmatched bases: 13. The CDR3 runs to 19 residues. The germline gives CDR1 SGHRS, CDR2 YFSETQ. CDR3 bases: TGCGCCAGCAGCTTGGGGTTGAAACAGGGGGTCGGCGGCACAGATACGCAGTATTTT. Amino acids: CASSLGLKQGVGGTDTQYF.

V and J are TRBV6-5 and TRBJ2-2, with D unclear. Germline V gene lookup returns CDR1 MNHEY and CDR2 SVGAGI. This CDR3 is 15 amino acids long. The V and J ends lost 5 bases and 1 base respectively, with 11 bases between them. The CDR3 DNA follows: TGTGCCAGCAGTACCCGAAACATGAACACCGGGGAGCTGTTTTTT. This gives the protein CASSTRNMNTGELFF.

The rearrangement links TRBV20-1 to TRBJ2-1, with D perhaps TRBD2 (6 bases). The CDR3 runs 13 residues. Trimming removed 3 bases from V and 7 bases from J, with 13 bases in between. Germline lookup yields CDR1 DFQATT and CDR2 SNEGSKA (reference sequence). In DNA, the CDR3 is TGCAGTGCTAGCTTAGGAGGAGGGAATGAGCAGTTCTTC. The encoded protein is CSASLGGGNEQFF.

This clonotype was counted at least ten times. The J gene is TRBJ2-7, the V gene TRBV12-3 or TRBV12-4; no clear D gene. The CDR3 consists of 17 residues. V was cut by 3 bases and J by 0 bases, with 18 bases left in between. The DNA for the CDR3 is TGTGCCAGCAGTTTTAATCTCGGCGGTAAGAGCTCCTACGAGCAGTACTTC. Encoded protein: CASSFNLGGKSSYEQYF.

The chain combines TRBV27 with TRBJ2-3; D perhaps matches TRBD2 (5 bases). Trimming took 2 bases from V and 3 from J, leaving 15 bases between them. The germline CDR1 and CDR2 sequences are MNHEY and SMNVEV (reference sequence). The CDR3 sequence is 16 residues long. The CDR3 nucleotides are TGTGCCAGCAGTTTAAGATCCGGGGTCCCGACAGATACGCAGTATTTT. Protein: CASSLRSGVPTDTQYF.

The V gene is TRBV20-1, the J gene TRBJ2-6, with 8 bases identical to TRBD1. With 0 bases clipped from V and 0 bases from J, the junction kept 10 bases outside the gene matches. Germline CDR1 DFQATT, CDR2 SNEGSKA (reference sequence). The CDR3 has 19 amino acids. This CDR3 is CSAREGPGQEGSGANVLTF. The CDR3, as DNA: TGCAGTGCTAGAGAAGGTCCGGGACAGGAGGGCTCTGGGGCCAACGTCCTGACTTTC.

This clonotype showed up many times. V gene TRBV12-3 or TRBV12-4 combines with J gene TRBJ1-1; no clear D. CDR3 length: 13 residues. Trimming took off 3 bases at V and 1 base at J, with 6 bases between the two ends. CDR3: CASSFGRNTEAFF. The CDR3 bases are TGTGCCAGCAGTTTTGGCAGGAACACTGAAGCTTTCTTT.